This TCR beta chain stems from a study of cytomegalovirus exposure and HLA in healthy donors. Primers for the PCR totalled 60 Vbeta and 13 Jbeta. This table comes from immunoSEQ multiplex PCR, and its TCRdb copy is limited to in-frame clones, with some not included. The sample consists of about 93,000 clones, about four fifths of them appearing once. After removal of 5 bases from V and 3 bases from J, the junction contained 6 bases not matched to a gene. Germline V gene lookup returns CDR1 LGHNA and CDR2 YNFKEQ. The CDR3 has 14 amino acids. As for this clone: The antigen is undetermined.

Findings and caveats of the study: Likely technical artifact: a cluster of highly shared sequence variants. Listed as cytomegalovirus-associated were 164 TCR beta chains.

V usage is TRBV4-2 and J usage is TRBJ1-1, with TRBD1 matching over 7 bases. The sequenced sample consisted of PBMCs. This receptor was obtained from a man aged 50 to 59 in good health and CMV-seronegative. The CDR3 DNA sequence: TGTGCCAGCAGCGCCCGACAGGGCCACACTGAAGCTTTCTTT. Its protein product is CASSARQGHTEAFF.